The rows below give T cell receptor beta chains drawn from one sample of a study of blood T cell repertoires in COVID-19. TCRdb's table, derived via immunoSEQ multiplex PCR, lists solely in-frame clones and lacks some. Of over 65,000 clones in the sample, approximately 86% were seen once. The sequencing sample was made of peripheral blood. Every receptor here comes from a man at least 80 years old with COVID-19, enrolled during active disease. CDR3s include the opening cysteine and the closing phenylalanine or tryptophan. A D gene is named only where the DNA matches it firmly. Size is stated for part of the rows, as once, few or many counts, or as a class when the clone is expanded.

CDR3: CASSTDRGVSEAFF
DNA: TGTGCCAGCAGTACTGACAGGGGTGTGTCTGAAGCTTTCTTT
J: TRBJ1-1
size: NA
length: 14
V: TRBV2
D: TRBD1

CDR3: CASSRQGASYGYTF
DNA: TGTGCCAGCTCAAGACAGGGAGCAAGCTATGGCTACACCTTC
J: TRBJ1-2
size: NA
length: 14
V: TRBV18
D: TRBD1

CDR3: CASSQETGTGEKLFF
DNA: TGTGCCAGCAGCCAAGAGACAGGAACAGGGGAAAAACTGTTTTTT
J: TRBJ1-4
size: NA
length: 15
V: TRBV4-2
D: NA

CDR3: CASSPGLSSGANVLTF
DNA: TGTGCCAGCAGCCCGGGACTTTCCTCTGGGGCCAACGTCCTGACTTTC
J: TRBJ2-6
size: NA
length: 16
V: TRBV5-4
D: NA

CDR3: CASSAGFNGELFF
DNA: TGTGCCAGCAGTGCAGGGTTCAACGGGGAGCTGTTTTTT
J: TRBJ2-2
size: once
length: 13
V: TRBV2
D: NA

CDR3: CASSQEPPAGNSPLHF
DNA: TGCGCCAGCAGCCAAGAACCCCCGGCGGGGAATTCACCCCTCCACTTT
J: TRBJ1-6
size: NA
length: 16
V: TRBV4-1
D: NA

CDR3: CAGNDLAGGSYEQYF
DNA: TGTGCCGGCAATGACTTAGCGGGGGGCTCCTACGAGCAGTACTTC
J: TRBJ2-7
size: NA
length: 15
V: TRBV2
D: TRBD2

CDR3: CASSPPGLSSYEQYF
DNA: TGTGCCAGCAGCCCCCCGGGTCTCAGCTCCTACGAGCAGTACTTC
J: TRBJ2-7
size: NA
length: 15
V: TRBV6-6
D: NA

CDR3: CASSRLTSGGAVETQYF
DNA: TGTGCCAGCAGCCGACTAACTAGCGGGGGGGCCGTAGAGACCCAGTACTTC
J: TRBJ2-5
size: NA
length: 17
V: TRBV11-3
D: TRBD2

CDR3: CASSQGAAGWTGELFF
DNA: TGTGCCAGTAGTCAAGGGGCGGCAGGGTGGACCGGGGAGCTGTTTTTT
J: TRBJ2-2
size: NA
length: 16
V: TRBV19
D: NA

CDR3: CASTPRVDNSPLHF
DNA: TGTGCCAGTACCCCTCGAGTGGATAATTCACCCCTCCACTTT
J: TRBJ1-6
size: NA
length: 14
V: TRBV19
D: NA

CDR3: CASSFWDRRTYEQYF
DNA: TGTGCCAGCAGCTTCTGGGACAGGAGAACCTACGAGCAGTACTTC
J: TRBJ2-7
size: once
length: 15
V: TRBV5-4
D: TRBD1

CDR3: CASSMETGSGYTF
DNA: TGTGCCAGTAGTATGGAGACAGGGAGTGGCTACACCTTC
J: TRBJ1-2
size: NA
length: 13
V: TRBV19
D: TRBD1

CDR3: CASSYTHGEGEKLFF
DNA: TGTGCCAGCAGTTACACTCACGGGGAGGGTGAAAAACTGTTTTTT
J: TRBJ1-4
size: NA
length: 15
V: TRBV6-5
D: NA

CDR3: CATSKTGLAGGDTQYF
DNA: TGTGCCACCAGTAAAACCGGACTAGCGGGGGGAGATACGCAGTATTTT
J: TRBJ2-3
size: NA
length: 16
V: TRBV24-1
D: TRBD2

CDR3: CASSQAAGGTEAFF
DNA: TGTGCCAGTAGCCAAGCAGCGGGTGGCACTGAAGCTTTCTTT
J: TRBJ1-1
size: NA
length: 14
V: TRBV19
D: NA

CDR3: CASSYKMGEGVWDNNEQFF
DNA: TGTGCCAGCAGTTACAAAATGGGTGAGGGGGTTTGGGATAACAATGAGCAGTTCTTC
J: TRBJ2-1
size: NA
length: 19
V: TRBV6-2/TRBV6-3
D: NA

CDR3: CASSIIRGAGRPGQPQHF
DNA: TGTGCCAGTAGTATAATCCGGGGGGCAGGGCGACCGGGCCAGCCCCAGCATTTT
J: TRBJ1-5
size: once
length: 18
V: TRBV19
D: NA

CDR3: CASSVGQGNSPLHF
DNA: TGTGCCAGCAGCGTAGGACAGGGGAATTCACCCCTCCACTTT
J: TRBJ1-6
size: NA
length: 14
V: TRBV9
D: TRBD1

CDR3: CASKEGPYEQYF
DNA: TGTGCCAGCAAGGAGGGTCCCTACGAGCAGTACTTC
J: TRBJ2-7
size: NA
length: 12
V: TRBV6-6
D: NA

CDR3: CASSYPTGKNEAFF
DNA: TGCGCCAGCAGCTATCCGACAGGGAAGAATGAAGCTTTCTTT
J: TRBJ1-1
size: NA
length: 14
V: TRBV5-1
D: TRBD1

CDR3: CSVEGTANTEAFF
DNA: TGCAGCGTTGAAGGGACAGCAAACACTGAAGCTTTCTTT
J: TRBJ1-1
size: NA
length: 13
V: TRBV29-1
D: NA

CDR3: CASGTSASSDTQYF
DNA: TGTGCTAGTGGTACGTCAGCTAGCAGCGATACGCAGTATTTT
J: TRBJ2-3
size: NA
length: 14
V: TRBV12-5
D: NA

CDR3: CASSRSGGGNQPQHF
DNA: TGTGCCAGCAGTCGCTCAGGGGGCGGCAATCAGCCCCAGCATTTT
J: TRBJ1-5
size: NA
length: 15
V: TRBV2
D: TRBD1

CDR3: CASSHRALQGNYGYTF
DNA: TGTGCCAGCAGCCACCGAGCTCTACAGGGTAACTATGGCTACACCTTC
J: TRBJ1-2
size: NA
length: 16
V: TRBV5-6
D: NA

CDR3: CASSFLKQGGVEAFF
DNA: TGTGCCAGCAGTTTCTTAAAACAGGGGGGAGTTGAAGCTTTCTTT
J: TRBJ1-1
size: NA
length: 15
V: TRBV27
D: TRBD1

CDR3: CASSPGGTNYGYTF
DNA: TGTGCCAGCAGCCCCGGGGGGACGAACTATGGCTACACCTTC
J: TRBJ1-2
size: NA
length: 14
V: TRBV3-1/TRBV3-2
D: NA

CDR3: CASSQDGTGRVAFF
DNA: TGTGCCAGCAGCCAAGATGGAACAGGGCGAGTAGCTTTCTTT
J: TRBJ1-1
size: once
length: 14
V: TRBV4-2
D: NA

CDR3: CASSSQGNNSPLHF
DNA: TGTGCCAGCAGCTCCCAGGGGAACAATTCACCCCTCCACTTT
J: TRBJ1-6
size: NA
length: 14
V: TRBV7-2
D: NA

CDR3: CASSLNGRRVQETQYF
DNA: TGTGCCAGCAGCTTAAATGGGAGAAGGGTACAAGAGACCCAGTACTTC
J: TRBJ2-5
size: NA
length: 16
V: TRBV7-3
D: NA

CDR3: CASSNRGRVNEQFF
DNA: TGTGCCAGCAGTAACAGGGGGCGCGTCAATGAGCAGTTCTTC
J: TRBJ2-1
size: NA
length: 14
V: TRBV6-5
D: TRBD1

CDR3: CASSQNSNYEQYF
DNA: TGTGCCAGCAGCCAAAACAGCAACTACGAGCAGTACTTC
J: TRBJ2-7
size: NA
length: 13
V: TRBV4-2
D: NA

CDR3: CASSQDYSLWTATNYGYTF
DNA: TGTGCCAGCAGCCAAGACTACTCCCTTTGGACAGCAACCAACTATGGCTACACCTTC
J: TRBJ1-2
size: NA
length: 19
V: TRBV4-2
D: NA

CDR3: CASSPRLKGDTEAFF
DNA: TGTGCCAGTAGTCCCCGACTTAAGGGGGACACTGAAGCTTTCTTT
J: TRBJ1-1
size: once
length: 15
V: TRBV19
D: NA

CDR3: CASSPTTGNTGELFF
DNA: TGTGCCAGCAGCCCCACGACAGGAAACACCGGGGAGCTGTTTTTT
J: TRBJ2-2
size: NA
length: 15
V: TRBV11-3
D: NA

CDR3: CASSAAGFLGYTF
DNA: TGTGCCAGCAGCGCCGCAGGGTTCCTCGGCTACACCTTC
J: TRBJ1-2
size: few
length: 13
V: TRBV9
D: NA

CDR3: CAISDSSGNTIYF
DNA: TGTGCCATCAGTGACAGCTCTGGAAACACCATATATTTT
J: TRBJ1-3
size: once
length: 13
V: TRBV10-3
D: NA

CDR3: CASRPGGSSGYTF
DNA: TGTGCCAGCCGCCCCGGGGGAAGCAGTGGCTACACCTTC
J: TRBJ1-2
size: NA
length: 13
V: TRBV5-4
D: NA

CDR3: CASTTGVGQPQHF
DNA: TGTGCCAGCACCACAGGGGTTGGTCAGCCCCAGCATTTT
J: TRBJ1-5
size: NA
length: 13
V: TRBV6-5
D: TRBD1

CDR3: CASSLIRGQWYNEQFF
DNA: TGTGCCAGCAGCTTAATCAGGGGGCAATGGTACAATGAGCAGTTCTTC
J: TRBJ2-1
size: NA
length: 16
V: TRBV7-2
D: TRBD1

CDR3: CASSLVTGLSYNEQFF
DNA: TGTGCCAGCAGCTTAGTGACAGGCCTATCCTACAATGAGCAGTTCTTC
J: TRBJ2-1
size: once
length: 16
V: TRBV7-9
D: NA